This entry lists 27 T cell receptor beta chains sequenced from one sample in a study of identifying expanded T cells in peripheral blood. Profiled with immunoSEQ multiplex PCR; TCRdb holds only in-frame clones, not every one. The repertoire holds about 58,000 clones, with about four fifths as singletons. Sequenced: blood. Receptors originate from a person aged 18-69 years in good health.

The chain links TRBV5-4 to TRBJ2-5; D is perhaps TRBD1 or TRBD2 (6 bases each). This CDR3 is 16 amino acids long. Germline CDR1 reads SGHNT; CDR2 reads YYREEE (reference sequence). V was pared by 4 bases and J by 1 base, with 17 bases between. The CDR3 DNA follows: TGTGCCAGCAGCACTAAAACCCCGGGGGCCCAAGAGACCCAGTACTTC. Protein product: CASSTKTPGAQETQYF.

This sequence joins TRBV6-1 and TRBJ2-1, with D hard to call. The CDR3 covers 11 residues. Per the germline V gene, CDR1 is MNHNS and CDR2 is SASEGT. Trimming cost V 2 bases and J 12 bases, with 8 bases left between them. This CDR3 is CASSETPTQFF. The CDR3 nucleotides are TGTGCCAGCAGTGAAACCCCAACGCAGTTCTTC.

This rearrangement joins TRBV5-1 to TRBJ1-6, with D perhaps matching TRBD1 (5 bases). Trimming pared 0 bases from V and 3 bases from J, leaving 7 bases between. The CDR3 contains 15 residues. Germline lookup yields CDR1 SGHRS and CDR2 YFSETQ. The CDR3 DNA reads TGCGCCAGCAGCTTGGCTGGACACTATAATTCACCCCTCCACTTT. Translated, it gives CASSLAGHYNSPLHF.

This sequence joins TRBV11-2 and TRBJ1-2, with no clear D. Germline CDR1 and CDR2: SGHAT and FQNNGV. The V end lost 6 bases, the J end lost 8 bases, and 16 bases lay between the germline ends. This CDR3 has 13 residues. The CDR3 here is CASSPESYRGYTF. CDR3 DNA: TGTGCCAGCAGTCCTGAGTCGTATAGGGGCTACACCTTC.

The chain recombines TRBV5-1 with TRBJ2-1; D is unclear. V was shortened by 4 bases and J by 9 bases, with 8 bases between the two germline ends. Germline V CDR1 and CDR2: SGHRS, YFSETQ. The CDR3 length is 11 residues. The CDR3 DNA reads as TGCGCCAGCAGCGAAAGAAGTGAGCAGTTCTTC. Its translation is CASSERSEQFF.

A single count supports this clone. The rearrangement joins TRBV7-2 to TRBJ1-3; D gene uncertain. The CDR3 runs to 13 residues. Trimming shortened V by 5 bases and J by 6 bases, and 11 bases separated the two germline ends. Germline V gene lookup returns CDR1 SGHTA and CDR2 FQGNSA. The CDR3 loop reads CASSRNLQNTIYF. DNA of the CDR3: TGTGCCAGCAGCCGCAACTTGCAAAACACCATATATTTT.

The J gene is TRBJ1-3, the V gene TRBV5-5; no clear D gene. Trimming stripped 1 base from V and 0 bases from J, with 8 bases between. The germline V gene encodes CDR1 SGHKS and CDR2 YYEKEE (reference sequence). CDR3 length: 15 amino acids. CDR3 sequence: CASSLRMDSGNTIYF. The CDR3 region has the DNA TGTGCCAGCAGCTTGAGGATGGACTCTGGAAACACCATATATTTT.

The chain has TRBV7-9 and TRBJ2-3, with 8 bases matching TRBD2. The CDR3 is 14 amino acids. J was trimmed by 5 bases and V by 3 bases; bases with no gene match: 4. Per the germline V gene, CDR1 is SEHNR and CDR2 is FQNEAQ (reference sequence). DNA of the CDR3: TGTGCCAGCAGCTTCGGGACTAGGGGAGATACGCAGTATTTT. It is translated as CASSFGTRGDTQYF. Full variable domain (rest looked up from reference TRBV7-9 and TRBJ2-3): DTGVSQNPRHKITKRGQNVTFRCDPISEHNRLYWYRQTLGQGPEFLTYFQNEAQLEKSRLLSDRFSAERPKGSFSTLEIQRTEQGDSAMYLCASSFGTRGDTQYFGPGTRLTVL.

This clone was observed a few times. The CDR3 DNA sequence: TGTGCCAGCAGCTCAACCTGGGGGGGAGCTTTCTTT. Translated: CASSSTWGGAFF. The gene calls are TRBV7-8 and TRBJ1-1; D possibly corresponds to TRBD1 (5 bases). Germline CDR1 and CDR2: SGHVS and FQNEAQ. The CDR3 covers 12 residues. V lost 4 bases, J lost 10 bases, and 13 bases lay in between.

This rearrangement joins TRBV5-5 to TRBJ2-7; weak D call: TRBD2 (5 bases). Germline CDR1 SGHKS, CDR2 YYEKEE (reference sequence). V lost 0 bases and J 0 bases, leaving 13 bases between the germline ends. The CDR3 length is 16 residues. The CDR3 loop is CASSLVEGLSSYEQYF. CDR3 in DNA: TGTGCCAGCAGCTTGGTAGAGGGATTAAGCTCCTACGAGCAGTACTTC.

V usage is TRBV28 and J usage is TRBJ2-5; D is perhaps TRBD1 (6 bases). The CDR3 loop spans 16 amino acids. In germline, CDR1 is MDHEN, CDR2 SYDVKM. V was shortened by 5 bases and J by 5 bases, with 21 bases between the two germline ends. CDR3 loop: CASSPPQTGSGETQYF. CDR3 in DNA: TGTGCCAGCAGTCCCCCCCAAACAGGGTCGGGGGAGACCCAGTACTTC.

V is TRBV18 and J is TRBJ2-4; possibly TRBD2 for D (6 bases). With 6 bases removed from V and 12 bases from J, the gap between germline ends came to 21 bases. This CDR3 has 14 residues. The V gene's germline CDR1 is KGHSH and CDR2 LQKENI. CDR3 region: CASSYGTPREDQYF. CDR3 in DNA: TGTGCCAGCTCTTACGGGACCCCCAGGGAGGATCAGTACTTC.

The rearrangement links TRBV5-1 to TRBJ1-2, with 8 bases matching TRBD1. In germline, CDR1 is SGHRS, CDR2 YFSETQ. The J segment lost 8 bases and the V segment lost 3 bases, leaving 3 bases of the junction unmatched. The CDR3 extends over 12 amino acids. CDR3: CASSSGQGGYTF. The DNA of the CDR3 is TGCGCCAGCAGCTCCGGACAGGGCGGCTACACCTTC.

Comments on this clone: This specimen includes other DNA sequences encoding the same CDR3. V usage is TRBV6-5 and J usage is TRBJ1-1; no firm D call. The CDR3 contains 14 residues. CDR1 is MNHEY and CDR2 is SVGAGI in the germline V gene. V lost 0 bases and J 1 base, leaving 6 bases between the germline ends. CDR3 DNA sequence: TGTGCCAGCAGTTACTCGGCAGAGAACACTGAAGCTTTCTTT. Its protein is CASSYSAENTEAFF.

The V gene is TRBV5-1, the J gene TRBJ2-5; D uncertain. The germline V and J ends were trimmed by 0 bases and 4 bases, with 7 bases remaining between them. CDR1 is SGHRS and CDR2 is YFSETQ in the germline V gene. This CDR3 has 13 amino acids. CDR3 sequence reads: CASSLGQTETQYF. The CDR3 DNA sequence: TGCGCCAGCAGCTTGGGACAAACAGAGACCCAGTACTTC.

This clone was counted a few times. The rearrangement uses TRBV7-9 and TRBJ2-5, with TRBD1 as a possible D gene (7 bases). V lost 6 bases to trimming and J lost 2 bases, with 19 bases between them. From germline, CDR1 is SEHNR and CDR2 FQNEAQ (reference sequence). The CDR3 runs to 16 residues. CDR3 DNA sequence: TGTGCCAGCAGGAAGCAGGGGGGAAGAGGACAAGAGACCCAGTACTTC. Amino acids: CASRKQGGRGQETQYF.

The chain uses TRBV30 and TRBJ1-2, with D maybe TRBD1 (6 bases). There are 13 residues in the CDR3. V lost 2 bases and J lost 2, with 9 bases in between. CDR1 GTSNPN and CDR2 SVGIG come from the germline V gene (reference sequence). The CDR3 DNA sequence: TGTGCCTGGAGTCGAGGACAGAACTATGGCTACACCTTC. Its protein product is CAWSRGQNYGYTF.

This sequence joins TRBV29-1 and TRBJ1-2; 9 bases match TRBD1. Germline V gives CDR1 SQVTM, CDR2 ANQGSEA. The CDR3 is 13 amino acids. V shed 6 bases and J 2 bases; nucleotides not matched to a gene: 4. The DNA of the CDR3 is TGCAGCGTGCCCGGGACAGGGAACTATGGCTACACCTTC. Its protein is CSVPGTGNYGYTF.

This clone was seen only once. The chain carries TRBV5-5 and TRBJ2-7, with D unresolved. The ends were cut back, 4 bases at V and 7 bases at J, with 18 bases in the middle. Germline CDR1 SGHKS, CDR2 YYEKEE (reference sequence). The CDR3 has 14 amino acids. CDR3 in DNA: TGTGCCAGCAGCCCATGGGCTTTGCCCCCAGAGCAGTACTTC. Its protein product is CASSPWALPPEQYF.

The gene calls are TRBV5-5 and TRBJ1-2; D ambiguous. The V gene lost 1 base and the J gene lost 4 bases, with 17 bases spanning the gap. Germline values: CDR1 SGHKS, CDR2 YYEKEE (reference sequence). The CDR3 has 16 amino acids. The CDR3 here is CASSLWVTITSYGYTF. The CDR3 coding sequence is TGTGCCAGCAGCTTGTGGGTAACGATAACTTCCTATGGCTACACCTTC.

The rearrangement links TRBV2 to TRBJ1-5; no clear D gene. CDR1 SNHLY and CDR2 FYNNEI come from the germline V gene. V lost 5 bases and J 4 bases, leaving 9 bases between the germline ends. The CDR3 is made up of 13 amino acids. The CDR3 loop reads CASSIGENQPQHF. CDR3 in DNA: TGTGCCAGCAGTATCGGAGAAAATCAGCCCCAGCATTTT.

The genes are TRBV5-4 and TRBJ1-2; no firm D call. Trimming removed 4 bases from V and 8 bases from J, with 18 bases in between. CDR3 length: 14 amino acids. Per the germline V gene, CDR1 is SGHNT and CDR2 is YYREEE (reference sequence). CDR3 in amino acids: CASSPDLRTSGYTF. The CDR3 coding sequence is TGTGCCAGCAGCCCGGATCTACGTACCAGCGGCTACACCTTC. Supplemented by reference TRBV5-4 and TRBJ1-2, the full variable domain reads ETGVTQSPTHLIKTRGQQVTLRCSSQSGHNTVSWYQQALGQGPQFIFQYYREEENGRGNFPPRFSGLQFPNYSSELNVNALELDDSALYLCASSPDLRTSGYTFGSGTRLTVV.

The chain employs TRBV18 and TRBJ2-1; 13 bases match TRBD2. The CDR3 is 15 residues long. CDR1 and CDR2 from the germline V gene are KGHSH and LQKENI. V lost 6 bases and J lost 4; bases outside the gene matches: 3. The CDR3 coding sequence is TGTGCCAGCTCGGAACTAGCGGGAGGGTACAATGAGCAGTTCTTC. It is translated as CASSELAGGYNEQFF.

This chain joins TRBV5-4 and TRBJ1-6, with a weak D call TRBD1 (6 bases). V was shortened by 0 bases and J by 4 bases, with 11 bases between the two germline ends. This CDR3 is built from 16 residues. From germline, CDR1 is SGHNT and CDR2 YYREEE (reference sequence). As DNA, the CDR3 is TGTGCCAGCAGCTTGGGGCAGGGGCCATATAATTCACCCCTCCACTTT. It encodes CASSLGQGPYNSPLHF.

A few counts support this clone. The rearrangement joins TRBV15 to TRBJ2-7; D may be TRBD1 (6 bases). Germline V gives CDR1 LNHNV, CDR2 YYDKDF (reference sequence). The CDR3 has 14 amino acids. V lost 0 bases, J lost 3 bases, and 9 bases lay in between. The chain's CDR3 is CATSRDQGRYEQYF. The CDR3 DNA follows: TGTGCCACCAGCAGAGATCAGGGGCGCTACGAGCAGTACTTC.

This clone came up a few times. The chain carries TRBV2 and TRBJ1-5; unclear D gene. Germline lookup yields CDR1 SNHLY and CDR2 FYNNEI. CDR3 length equals 17 residues. V was trimmed by 7 bases and J by 0 bases, leaving 19 bases between them. CDR3 coding DNA: TGTGCCAGCACATCCGCACCAACTATCTATAGCAATCAGCCCCAGCATTTT. Protein sequence: CASTSAPTIYSNQPQHF.

This clone appeared once. This chain joins TRBV11-2 and TRBJ2-7; 7 nucleotides align to TRBD2. The CDR3 contains 15 residues. CDR1 and CDR2 (germline): SGHAT, FQNNGV. After removal of 1 base from V and 1 base from J, the junction contained 4 bases not matched to a gene. The CDR3 reads CASSLASGSSYEQYF. CDR3 DNA sequence: TGTGCCAGCAGCTTAGCTAGCGGTTCATCCTACGAGCAGTACTTC. Using reference TRBV11-2 and TRBJ2-7 for the parts outside the CDR3, the full variable domain is EAGVAQSPRYKIIEKRQSVAFWCNPISGHATLYWYQQILGQGPKLLIQFQNNGVVDDSQLPKDRFSAERLKGVDSTLKIQPAKLEDSAVYLCASSLASGSSYEQYFGPGTRLTVT.